This T cell receptor (beta chain) was identified during a study of blood T cell repertoires in COVID-19. Study as a whole: Acute-phase and convalescent COVID-19 samples originated in the United States, Italy and Spain. Sample material is recorded as cDNA or gDNA derived from T cells, B-cell-depleted T cells, or PBMCs.

Methods used by the authors: Estimation of nucleated cell counts was performed using reference gene primer amplification. Repertoires were generated with immunoSEQ multiplex PCR, while TCRdb's copy carries only in-frame clones and drops some. V and J calls and clone size are as listed in that table; D and trimming were resolved from the DNA. This sample carries about 250,000 clones, 65% to 90% of them seen once, and the ten largest clones take approximately 5%. Losses at the gene ends were 8 bases for V and 8 bases for J; bases not matched to a gene: 11. CDR1 and CDR2 from the germline V gene are MDHEN and SYDVKM. The CDR3 contains 14 residues.

This receptor was taken from an elderly woman with active or convalescent COVID-19. The genes are TRBV28 and TRBJ1-5; 8 positions match TRBD1. The sample consisted of peripheral blood. The CDR3 nucleotides are TGTGCCAGCGGCCAAATGACAGGGGTCGAGCCCCAGCATTTT. Residues: CASGQMTGVEPQHF.